In its sample, the clone carrying this T cell receptor (beta chain) was seen a few times. What it binds is unknown. This sample is drawn from a study of T-cell reconstitution after alpha-beta-depleted transplantation in children. V lost 0 bases to trimming and J lost 1 base, with 9 bases between them. Germline CDR1 SGHTA, CDR2 FQGNSA. The CDR3 is 15 amino acids. Study-level findings and limits: Newly made T cells mostly supplied T-cell counts and diversity one year after transplant. Roughly two months post-transplant, alpha-beta T cells reportedly originated from several hundred graft clones that had expanded. Surviving recipient T cells and thymic progenitors produced the high day-60 TCRbeta diversity seen in some patients.

Unique molecular identifiers were incorporated when the TCRbeta library was constructed. TCRdb ran MiXCR on the PCR reads and lists one entry per CDR3 protein. In the table there are some 120,000 distinct CDR3 sequences, roughly 10% of which are singletons. The genes are TRBV7-2 and TRBJ2-5, with D unresolved. The source material was PBMCs, mostly from graft donor cells, sampled 180 days after TCRalphabeta/CD19-depleted stem cell transplant. This sequence was found in a girl less than two years old who had a stem cell transplant for combined immunodeficiency, so the T cells may come from the graft donor. Here the CDR3 DNA reads TGTGCCAGCAGCTTAGCCGGGCAGGTCCAAGAGACCCAGTACTTC. This encodes CASSLAGQVQETQYF.